A single sample gave rise to the 22 T cell receptor beta chains below, sequenced in a study of regulatory T cells in long-lasting Graves disease. Described time point: newly diagnosed GD, antithyroid drugs for less than 3 months. The TCR library was made from RNA that had been extracted from PBMCs in TRIzol. Assembly of TCR beta libraries relied on iRepertoire HTBI primers together with Arm-PCR of CDR3 regions. MiXCR was run by TCRdb on the multiplex PCR reads, yielding one entry per CDR3 protein. The data show some 490,000 distinct CDR3 sequences, around 12% seen once. Separately, the same data were catalogued under a study of T cells in Graves' hyperthyroidism and ophthalmopathy.

The material sequenced was peripheral blood mononuclear cells (PBMCs), taken at new diagnosis, from a patient treated with antithyroid drugs. Receptor source: a woman aged 30 to 39 with Graves disease.

Ten or more counts support this clonotype. V and J are TRBV18 and TRBJ1-2; no clear D. CDR1 and CDR2 (germline): KGHSH, LQKENI. V lost 4 bases, J lost 0 bases, and 15 bases lay in between. This CDR3 has 16 amino acids. The CDR3 region has the DNA TGTGCCAGCTCACAGGCTCAGGCAGAAGCTAACTATGGCTACACCTTC. Protein: CASSQAQAEANYGYTF.

Remarks on this clonotype: This clone may be a read error of a much larger clone one base away. V gene TRBV10-3 combines with J gene TRBJ2-7; TRBD2 aligns across 14 bases. V gave up 2 bases and J gave up 7 bases; unmatched junction bases: 4. Germline V gives CDR1 ENHRY, CDR2 SYGVKD. The length of the CDR3 is 15 residues. The CDR3 here is CAISEPGTSGSEQYF. The DNA of the CDR3 is TGTGCCATCAGTGAGCCCGGGACTAGCGGGAGTGAGCAGTACTTC.

This clonotype came up a few times. This sequence joins TRBV9 and TRBJ2-1, with TRBD2 matching over 7 bases. CDR3 length equals 18 residues. From germline, CDR1 is SGDLS and CDR2 YYNGEE. Germline trimming cut 2 bases from V and 3 bases from J; bases unmatched to any gene: 14. CDR3 residues: CASSVGASGLNDYNEQFF. In DNA form, the CDR3 reads TGTGCCAGCAGCGTCGGGGCTAGCGGACTAAACGACTACAATGAGCAGTTCTTC.

The chain links TRBV7-9 to TRBJ2-3; D remains unclear. The CDR3 length is 15 residues. CDR1 and CDR2 (germline): SEHNR, FQNEAQ (reference sequence). The germline V and J ends were trimmed by 4 bases and 6 bases, with 17 bases remaining between them. In nucleotides, the CDR3 is TGTGCCAGCAGCTCCAAAAGTAGCCCCCGGGATACGCAGTATTTT. Translated: CASSSKSSPRDTQYF. The full variable domain, rest sourced from reference TRBV7-9 and TRBJ2-3, is DTGVSQNPRHKITKRGQNVTFRCDPISEHNRLYWYRQTLGQGPEFLTYFQNEAQLEKSRLLSDRFSAERPKGSFSTLEIQRTEQGDSAMYLCASSSKSSPRDTQYFGPGTRLTVL.

Worth noting for this clonotype: Just one base apart from a much larger clone, this may be a read error. J is TRBJ2-5 and V is TRBV20-1; TRBD1 matches at 10 bases. The CDR3 contains 17 residues. Germline V lookup: CDR1 DFQATT, CDR2 SNEGSKA (reference sequence). CDR3 DNA sequence: TGCAGTGCTCGTCCCGCGACAGGGGGCGTCCGTTTGGAGACCCACTACTTC. This sequence encodes CSARPATGGVRLETHYF.

This clonotype appeared many times. The rearrangement links TRBV7-2 to TRBJ1-1, with D unclear. Trimming left V 1 base short and J 1 base short, with 7 bases between. The length of the CDR3 is 14 residues. Germline V gene lookup returns CDR1 SGHTA and CDR2 FQGNSA. CDR3 sequence reads: CASSLDVGNTEAFF. Here the CDR3 DNA reads TGTGCCAGCAGCTTAGATGTGGGGAACACTGAAGCTTTCTTT.

The table lists this clonotype with many counts. V gene TRBV27 combines with J gene TRBJ2-5, with 10 nucleotides matching TRBD2. The J call could be wrong; TRBJ2-1 is a better fit for the DNA end. From germline, CDR1 is MNHEY and CDR2 SMNVEV (reference sequence). CDR3 length: 17 residues. CDR3 loop: CASSLGTSGNLYNEQFF. Here the CDR3 DNA reads TGTGCCAGCAGTTTGGGTACTAGCGGGAACCTTTACAATGAGCAGTTCTTC.

In this sample, this clonotype turned up many times. The chain couples TRBV6-1 to TRBJ1-6; D not certain. V was trimmed by 5 bases and J by 10 bases, leaving 12 bases between them. This CDR3 contains 13 residues. Germline V gene lookup returns CDR1 MNHNS and CDR2 SASEGT. The CDR3 DNA reads as TGTGCCAGCAGTCATGAGGGTGGATCACCCCTCCACTTT. Its protein is CASSHEGGSPLHF.

At least ten counts were recorded for this clonotype. The V call is TRBV11-3, the J call TRBJ1-1; TRBD1 matches 7 bases. The CDR3 is made up of 15 amino acids. The V gene's germline CDR1 is SGHNT and CDR2 YENEEA. Unmatched junction bases numbered 7, after V lost 2 bases and J lost 4 bases. CDR3 sequence reads: CASSLITGAATEAFF. The DNA of the CDR3 is TGTGCCAGCAGCTTAATAACAGGGGCGGCCACTGAAGCTTTCTTT.

This clonotype was recorded many times. The V call is TRBV20-1, the J call TRBJ2-1; 13 bases align to TRBD2. CDR3 length equals 15 residues. V trimming: 6 bases; J trimming: 7 bases; junction bases outside the gene matches: 9. Germline CDR1 DFQATT, CDR2 SNEGSKA (reference sequence). The CDR3 nucleotides read TGCAGTGCCGAGGGACTAGCGGGACTCCGAAATGAGCAGTTCTTC. Encoded protein: CSAEGLAGLRNEQFF.

At least ten counts were recorded for this clonotype. The CDR3, as DNA: TGTGCCAGCAGCCCCCAAGCGGGAGGGTACACAGATACGCAGTATTTT. Translated, it gives CASSPQAGGYTDTQYF. This chain uses TRBV7-2 with TRBJ2-3; 10 bases align to TRBD2. In germline, CDR1 is SGHTA, CDR2 FQGNSA. This CDR3 spans 16 amino acids. V was clipped by 5 bases and J by 2 bases; unmatched bases: 7.

This chain uses TRBV3-1 with TRBJ2-5; 8 positions match TRBD2. CDR3 length equals 16 residues. V lost 4 bases to trimming and J lost 0 bases; unmatched junction nucleotides: 7. Germline loops: CDR1 LGHDT, CDR2 YNNKEL (reference sequence). The CDR3 nucleotides read TGTGCCAGCAGCCCCCAGAGCGGGAGCCACCAAGAGACCCAGTACTTC. Translated, it gives CASSPQSGSHQETQYF.

This clonotype was seen at least ten times. The chain joins TRBV7-9 to TRBJ2-3; D is unclear. V shed 5 bases and J shed 1 base, with 10 bases lying between them. This CDR3 spans 14 amino acids. Germline loops: CDR1 SEHNR, CDR2 FQNEAQ (reference sequence). The CDR3, as DNA: TGTGCCAGCAGCCCCGCCGCGGGCACAGATACGCAGTATTTT. Translated, it gives CASSPAAGTDTQYF.

In regard to this clonotype: A much larger clone lies a single base off, so this may be a read error. The chain has TRBV24-1 and TRBJ2-6, with D possibly being TRBD2 (5 bases). The V gene's germline CDR1 is KGHDR and CDR2 SFDVKD. There are 17 residues in the CDR3. V lost 4 bases and J lost 0, with 12 bases in between. In nucleotides, the CDR3 is TGTGCCACCAGTGACGAGTGTGGGAGCTCTGGGGCCAACGTCCTGACTTTC. This sequence encodes CATSDECGSSGANVLTF.

The rearrangement joins TRBV12-3 or TRBV12-4 to TRBJ2-3, with D maybe TRBD2 (5 bases). The ends were cut back, 3 bases at V and 4 bases at J, with 14 bases in the middle. The CDR3 is 15 residues long. The CDR3 sequence is CASSFAGRAPDTQYF. The CDR3 nucleotides are TGTGCCAGCAGTTTTGCGGGCCGGGCCCCAGATACGCAGTATTTT.

With regard to this clonotype: A far larger clone is one nucleotide away, so this likely arose from a read error. The chain recombines TRBV28 with TRBJ2-5, with D unclear. The CDR3 runs 15 residues. The V gene's germline CDR1 is MDHEN and CDR2 SYDVKM. CDR3 DNA sequence: TGTGCCAGCAGTGTGTCAGCGTTTATCCAAGAGACCCAGCACTTC. This codes for CASSVSAFIQETQHF.

This clonotype was seen repeatedly, ten times or more. The genes are TRBV30 and TRBJ2-1; no reliable D call. In germline, CDR1 is GTSNPN, CDR2 SVGIG (reference sequence). The CDR3 is made up of 10 amino acids. V was shortened by 5 bases and J by 8 bases, with 7 bases between the two germline ends. The CDR3 sequence: CAWGYDEQFF. In DNA form, the CDR3 reads TGTGCCTGGGGTTACGATGAGCAGTTCTTC.

This clonotype has ten or more counts. This chain links TRBV5-1 with TRBJ2-7; perhaps TRBD1 as D (6 bases). Germline CDR1 and CDR2: SGHRS and YFSETQ. The germline V and J ends were trimmed by 7 bases and 2 bases, with 16 bases remaining between them. CDR3 size: 14 residues. The CDR3 nucleotides read TGCGCCAGCGGGCCGACAGGCGGCACCTACGAGCAGTACTTC. As protein: CASGPTGGTYEQYF.

This clonotype was recorded at least ten times. Here the CDR3 reads CASSYSMGGDPSYNEQFF. The CDR3 DNA reads TGTGCCAGCAGTTACTCGATGGGAGGAGACCCCTCCTACAATGAGCAGTTCTTC. J is TRBJ2-1 and V is TRBV6-2 or TRBV6-3, with a possible D match to TRBD2 (6 bases). The ends were cut back, 0 bases at V and 0 bases at J, with 15 bases in the middle. The CDR3 length is 18 residues. The germline gives CDR1 MNHEY, CDR2 SVGEGT.

V and J are TRBV13 and TRBJ1-5, with a possible D match to TRBD1 (6 bases). There are 13 residues in the CDR3. V was cut by 5 bases and J by 7 bases, with 12 bases left in between. Germline CDR1 and CDR2: PRHDT and FYEKMQ (reference sequence). CDR3 region: CASSKRGGQPQHF. DNA of the CDR3: TGTGCCAGCAGCAAAAGAGGGGGGCAGCCCCAGCATTTT.

About this clonotype itself: With only one base between it and a far larger clone, this is likely a read error. Likely a read error: the CDR3 ends without its conserved phenylalanine or tryptophan. V gene TRBV7-2 combines with J gene TRBJ1-6; D unresolved. V was cut by 3 bases and J by 10 bases, with 4 bases left in between. This CDR3 is built from 11 residues. Per germline, CDR1 SGHTA and CDR2 FQGNSA. CDR3 amino acids: CASSLGSPLHL. The CDR3 region has the DNA TGTGCCAGCAGCTTGGGCTCACCCCTCCACCTT.

This clonotype was picked up many times. CDR3 DNA sequence: TGTGCCACCAGCAGAGAGAATAGGCACAGGAGTAGGGACACTGAAGCTTTCTTT. This gives the protein CATSRENRHRSRDTEAFF. The rearrangement uses TRBV15 and TRBJ1-1; weak D call: TRBD1 (5 bases). In germline, CDR1 is LNHNV, CDR2 YYDKDF (reference sequence). This CDR3 region has 18 residues. The ends were cut back, 0 bases at V and 3 bases at J, with 20 bases in the middle.